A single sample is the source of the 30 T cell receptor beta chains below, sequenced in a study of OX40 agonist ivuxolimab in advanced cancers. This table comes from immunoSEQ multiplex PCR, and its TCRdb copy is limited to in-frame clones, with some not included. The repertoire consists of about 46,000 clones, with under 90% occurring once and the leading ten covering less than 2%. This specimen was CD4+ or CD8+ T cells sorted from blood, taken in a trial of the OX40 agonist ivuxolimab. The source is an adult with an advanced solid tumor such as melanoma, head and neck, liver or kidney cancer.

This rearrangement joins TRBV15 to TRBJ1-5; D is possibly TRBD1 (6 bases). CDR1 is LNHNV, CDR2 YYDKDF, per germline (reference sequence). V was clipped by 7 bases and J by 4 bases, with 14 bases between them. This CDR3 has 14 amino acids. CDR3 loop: CATTRGPINQPQHF. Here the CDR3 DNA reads TGTGCCACCACCCGGGGGCCGATTAATCAGCCCCAGCATTTT. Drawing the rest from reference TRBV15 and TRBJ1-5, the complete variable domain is DAMVIQNPRYQVTQFGKPVTLSCSQTLNHNVMYWYQQKSSQAPKLLFHYYDKDFNNEADTPDNFQSRRPNTSFCFLDIRSPGLGDTAMYLCATTRGPINQPQHFGDGTRLSIL.

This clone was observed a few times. The CDR3 region has the DNA TGTGCCAGCAGCTCAGGGGTCGGGGAGCTGTTTTTT. It encodes CASSSGVGELFF. The chain recombines TRBV5-4 with TRBJ2-2, with a possible D match to TRBD1 (6 bases). From germline, CDR1 is SGHNT and CDR2 YYREEE (reference sequence). The CDR3 loop spans 12 amino acids. Trimming left V 3 bases short and J 7 bases short, with 7 bases between.

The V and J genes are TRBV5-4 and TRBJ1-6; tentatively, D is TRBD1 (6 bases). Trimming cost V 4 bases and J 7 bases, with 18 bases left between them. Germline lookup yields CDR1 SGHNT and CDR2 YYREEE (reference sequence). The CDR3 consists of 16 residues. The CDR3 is CASSRDRGGYNSPLHF. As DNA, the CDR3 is TGTGCCAGCAGCCGAGACAGAGGGGGGTACAATTCACCCCTCCACTTT.

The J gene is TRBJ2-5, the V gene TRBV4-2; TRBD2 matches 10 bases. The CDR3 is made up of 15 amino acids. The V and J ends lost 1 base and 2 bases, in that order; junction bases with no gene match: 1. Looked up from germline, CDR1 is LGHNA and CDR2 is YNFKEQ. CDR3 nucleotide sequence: TGTGCCAGCAGCCAAGCAGCGGGGGGGCAAGAGACCCAGTACTTC. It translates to CASSQAAGGQETQYF.

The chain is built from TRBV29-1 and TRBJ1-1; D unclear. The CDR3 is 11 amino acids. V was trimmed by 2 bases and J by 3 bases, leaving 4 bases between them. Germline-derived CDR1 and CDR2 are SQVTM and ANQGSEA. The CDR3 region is CSVEPDTEAFF. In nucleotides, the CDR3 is TGCAGCGTTGAACCAGACACTGAAGCTTTCTTT.

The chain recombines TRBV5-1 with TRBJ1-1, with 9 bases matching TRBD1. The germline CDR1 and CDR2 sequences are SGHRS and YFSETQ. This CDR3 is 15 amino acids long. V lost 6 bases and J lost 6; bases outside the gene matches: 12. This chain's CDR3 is CASTLNSGTGPEAFF. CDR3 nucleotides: TGCGCCAGCACCCTTAACTCCGGGACAGGGCCTGAAGCTTTCTTT.

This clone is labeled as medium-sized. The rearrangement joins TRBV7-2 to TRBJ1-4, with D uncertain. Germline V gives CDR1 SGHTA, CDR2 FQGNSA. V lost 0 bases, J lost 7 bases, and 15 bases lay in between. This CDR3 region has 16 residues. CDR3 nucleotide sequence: TGTGCCAGCAGCTTAGCCACTCCCCGAGTGGGTGAAAAACTGTTTTTT. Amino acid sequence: CASSLATPRVGEKLFF.

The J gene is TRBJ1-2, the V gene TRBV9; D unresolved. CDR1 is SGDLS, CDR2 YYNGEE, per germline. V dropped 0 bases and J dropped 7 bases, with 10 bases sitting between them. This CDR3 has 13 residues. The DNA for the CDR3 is TGTGCCAGCAGCGTAGGCGGTATAGGTGGCTACACCTTC. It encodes CASSVGGIGGYTF.

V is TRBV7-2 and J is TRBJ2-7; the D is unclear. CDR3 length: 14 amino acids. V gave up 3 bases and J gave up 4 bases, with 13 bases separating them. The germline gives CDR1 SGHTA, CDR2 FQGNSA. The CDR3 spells CASSLGRQKYEQYF. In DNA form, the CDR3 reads TGTGCCAGCAGCTTGGGTCGGCAGAAATACGAGCAGTACTTC.

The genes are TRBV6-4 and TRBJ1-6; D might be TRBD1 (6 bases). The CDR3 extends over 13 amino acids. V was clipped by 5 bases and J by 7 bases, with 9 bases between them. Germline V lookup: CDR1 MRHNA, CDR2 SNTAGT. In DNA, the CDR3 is TGTGCCAGCAGTCGACAGGTCAATTCACCCCTCCACTTT. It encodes CASSRQVNSPLHF.

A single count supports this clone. CDR3 amino acids: CASSEVQDQPQHF. In DNA form, the CDR3 reads TGTGCCAGCAGTGAGGTCCAAGATCAGCCCCAGCATTTT. The chain carries TRBV6-1 and TRBJ1-5, with D uncertain. V gave up 3 bases and J gave up 5 bases, with 8 bases separating them. Germline V gene data show CDR1 as MNHNS and CDR2 as SASEGT. This CDR3 spans 13 amino acids.

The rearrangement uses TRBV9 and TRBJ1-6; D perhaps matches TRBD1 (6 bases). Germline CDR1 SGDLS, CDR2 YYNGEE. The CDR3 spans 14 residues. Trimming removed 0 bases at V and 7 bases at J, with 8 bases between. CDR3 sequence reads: CASSVGQGNSPLHF. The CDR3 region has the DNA TGTGCCAGCAGCGTAGGGCAGGGGAATTCACCCCTCCACTTT.

The CDR3 coding sequence is TGTGCCAGCAGCTTGGACAGGGCTCGCCGCGAGCAGTACTTC. This translates into CASSLDRARREQYF. The rearrangement links TRBV5-6 to TRBJ2-7; D may be TRBD1 (6 bases). CDR1 is SGHDT and CDR2 is YYEEEE in the germline V gene. The CDR3 is 14 residues long. V dropped 0 bases and J dropped 6 bases, with 13 bases sitting between them.

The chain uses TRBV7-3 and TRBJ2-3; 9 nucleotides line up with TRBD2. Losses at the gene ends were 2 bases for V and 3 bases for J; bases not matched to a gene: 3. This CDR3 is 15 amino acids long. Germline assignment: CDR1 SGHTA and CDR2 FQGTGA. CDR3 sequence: CASSLGGGATDTQYF. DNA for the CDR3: TGTGCCAGCAGCTTAGGCGGGGGGGCAACAGATACGCAGTATTTT.

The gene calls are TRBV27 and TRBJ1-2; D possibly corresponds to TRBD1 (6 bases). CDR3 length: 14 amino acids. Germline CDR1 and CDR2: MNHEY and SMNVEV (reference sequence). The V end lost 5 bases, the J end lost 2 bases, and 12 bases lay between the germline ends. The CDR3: CASSPGQTNYGYTF. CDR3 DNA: TGTGCCAGCAGTCCCGGACAGACCAACTATGGCTACACCTTC.

CDR3 nucleotides: TGTGCCAGCAACCTTGGACAGGGGATCGCGACTGAAGCTTTCTTT. Translated: CASNLGQGIATEAFF. The chain combines TRBV2 with TRBJ1-1, with TRBD1 matching over 9 bases. This CDR3 comprises 15 residues. V shed 7 bases and J 5 bases; nucleotides not matched to a gene: 11. The germline CDR1 and CDR2 sequences are SNHLY and FYNNEI.

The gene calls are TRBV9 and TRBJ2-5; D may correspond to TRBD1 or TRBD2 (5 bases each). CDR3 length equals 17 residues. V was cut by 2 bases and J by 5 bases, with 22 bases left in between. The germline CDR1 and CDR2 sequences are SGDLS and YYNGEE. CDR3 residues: CASSVGDPGRHRETQYF. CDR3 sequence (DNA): TGTGCCAGCAGCGTTGGTGATCCGGGGCGGCACCGGGAGACCCAGTACTTC.

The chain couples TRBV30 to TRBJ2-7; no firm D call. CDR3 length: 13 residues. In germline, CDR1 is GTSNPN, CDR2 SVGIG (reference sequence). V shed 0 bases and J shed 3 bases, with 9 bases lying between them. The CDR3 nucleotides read TGTGCCTGGAGTGTACCCCCAGTCTACGAGCAGTACTTC. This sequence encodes CAWSVPPVYEQYF.

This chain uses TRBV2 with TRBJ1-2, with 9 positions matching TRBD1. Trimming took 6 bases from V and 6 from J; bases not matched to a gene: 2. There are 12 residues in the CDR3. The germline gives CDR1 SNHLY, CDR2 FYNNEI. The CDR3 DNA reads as TGTGCCAGCAGCGGGACAGGGAATGGCTACACCTTC. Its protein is CASSGTGNGYTF.

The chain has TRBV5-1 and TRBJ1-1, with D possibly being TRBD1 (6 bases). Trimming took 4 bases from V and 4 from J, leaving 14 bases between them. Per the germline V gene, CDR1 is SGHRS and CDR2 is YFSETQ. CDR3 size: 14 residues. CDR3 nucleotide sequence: TGCGCCAGCAGCGTGGACACAGGGTTCACTGAAGCTTTCTTT. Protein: CASSVDTGFTEAFF.

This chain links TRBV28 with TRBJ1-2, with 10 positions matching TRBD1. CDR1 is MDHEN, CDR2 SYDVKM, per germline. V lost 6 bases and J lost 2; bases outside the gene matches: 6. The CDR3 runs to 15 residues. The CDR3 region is CASSRQGAGNYGYTF. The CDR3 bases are TGTGCCAGCAGCCGACAGGGGGCGGGGAACTATGGCTACACCTTC.

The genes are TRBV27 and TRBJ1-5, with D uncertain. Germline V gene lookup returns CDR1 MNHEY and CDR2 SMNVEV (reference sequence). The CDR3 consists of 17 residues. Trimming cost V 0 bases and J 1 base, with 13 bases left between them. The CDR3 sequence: CASSLSVVWVSNQPQHF. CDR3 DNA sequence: TGTGCCAGCAGTTTATCGGTGGTCTGGGTAAGCAATCAGCCCCAGCATTTT.

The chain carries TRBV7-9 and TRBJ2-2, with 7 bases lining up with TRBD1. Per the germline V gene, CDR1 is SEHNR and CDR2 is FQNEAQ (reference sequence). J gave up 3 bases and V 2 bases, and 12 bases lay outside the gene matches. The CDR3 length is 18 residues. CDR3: CASSLTRARQGYTGELFF. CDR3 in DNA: TGTGCCAGCAGCTTAACACGGGCGAGACAGGGATACACCGGGGAGCTGTTTTTT.

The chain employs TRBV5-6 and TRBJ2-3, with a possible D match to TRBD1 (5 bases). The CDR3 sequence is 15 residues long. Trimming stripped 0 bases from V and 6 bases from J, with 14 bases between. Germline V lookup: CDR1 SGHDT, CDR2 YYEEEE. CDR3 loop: CASSLGQLRFDTQYF. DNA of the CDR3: TGTGCCAGCAGCTTGGGACAGTTAAGATTTGATACGCAGTATTTT.

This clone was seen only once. The CDR3 DNA is TGCGCCAGCAGCTCTGGGACTAGTCGTGCCGATGAGACCCAGTACTTC. Amino acids: CASSSGTSRADETQYF. This chain uses TRBV5-1 with TRBJ2-5; 8 bases line up with TRBD2. V was clipped by 3 bases and J by 5 bases; unmatched bases: 12. CDR1 and CDR2 from the germline V gene are SGHRS and YFSETQ. The CDR3 sequence is 16 residues long.

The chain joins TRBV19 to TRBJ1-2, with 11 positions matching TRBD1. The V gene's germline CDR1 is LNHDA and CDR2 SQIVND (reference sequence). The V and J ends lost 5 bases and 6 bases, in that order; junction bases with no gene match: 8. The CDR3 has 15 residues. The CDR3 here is CASSWGQGVFDGYTF. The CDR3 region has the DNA TGTGCCAGTAGTTGGGGACAGGGGGTATTCGATGGCTACACCTTC.

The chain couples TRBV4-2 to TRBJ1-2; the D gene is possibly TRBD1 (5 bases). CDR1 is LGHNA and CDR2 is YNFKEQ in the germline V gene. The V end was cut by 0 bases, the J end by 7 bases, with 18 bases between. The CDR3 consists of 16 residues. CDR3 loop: CASSQDPTAGLGGYTF. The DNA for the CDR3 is TGTGCCAGCAGCCAAGACCCCACAGCAGGGCTCGGTGGCTACACCTTC.

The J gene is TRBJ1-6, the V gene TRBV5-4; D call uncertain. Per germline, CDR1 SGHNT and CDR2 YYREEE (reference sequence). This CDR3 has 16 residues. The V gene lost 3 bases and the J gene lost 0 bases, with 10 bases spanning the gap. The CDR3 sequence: CASSSSTDSYNSPLHF. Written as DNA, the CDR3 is TGTGCCAGCAGCTCCTCCACCGACTCCTATAATTCACCCCTCCACTTT.

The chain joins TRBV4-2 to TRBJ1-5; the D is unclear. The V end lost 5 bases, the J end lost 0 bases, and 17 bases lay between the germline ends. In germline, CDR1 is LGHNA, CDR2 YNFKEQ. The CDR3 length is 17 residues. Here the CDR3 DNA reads TGTGCCAGCAGCGAAGTTGCTAGTCAGGCTAGCAATCAGCCCCAGCATTTT. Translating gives CASSEVASQASNQPQHF.

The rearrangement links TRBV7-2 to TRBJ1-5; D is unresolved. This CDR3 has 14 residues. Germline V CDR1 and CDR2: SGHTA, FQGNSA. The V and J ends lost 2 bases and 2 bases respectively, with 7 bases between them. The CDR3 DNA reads TGTGCCAGCAGCTTAAGAGGTCGCAATCAGCCCCAGCATTTT. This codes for CASSLRGRNQPQHF. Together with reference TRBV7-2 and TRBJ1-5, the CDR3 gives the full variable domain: GAGVSQSPSNKVTEKGKDVELRCDPISGHTALYWYRQSLGQGLEFLIYFQGNSAPDKSGLPSDRFSAERTGGSVSTLTIQRTQQEDSAVYLCASSLRGRNQPQHFGDGTRLSIL.